This T cell receptor (beta chain) was recovered during a study of blood T cell repertoires in COVID-19 (TCRdb year 2020). About the full investigation: Samples covering the acute and convalescent phases of COVID-19 were provided by collaborators in the United States, Italy and Spain. The material from the prospective study consisted of cDNA or gDNA derived from T cells, B-cell-depleted T cells, or PBMCs. The dataset comprised deeply sampled blood TCRbeta repertoires from subjects exposed to, actively infected with, or recovered from COVID-19. The repertoires were released in a freely available public database intended as a resource for research on the immune response to SARS-CoV-2. Samples came from the ongoing ImmuneRACE study (first 160 participants) plus 1,254 subjects from 6 global collaborators. Sample metadata almost always included a de-identified subject ID, COVID-19 status, age in years and sex. Where available, HLA class I and class II types were taken from metadata supplied by the sample provider and were not determined by assay-based typing.

A word on this clone: Its antigen specificity is not known. Base qualities are missing; no much larger clone stands one base away.

Whole blood was collected in K2EDTA tubes by collaborating institutions according to the institutions' own protocols. For TCRbeta analysis, collaborators shipped samples as frozen whole blood, isolated PBMCs, or DNA extracted from either of those sample types. The study at large found these results: The quantity of clinical and demographic metadata differed by source and by participant and was supplied without curation.

Relative to germline, V is missing 4 bases and J is missing 6 bases, with 10 bases of the junction outside any gene match. Including cysteine and phenylalanine, the CDR3 has 15 amino acids. CDR3 DNA is the only sequence kept; it has 45 bases, read in frame from the first base. According to the germline V gene, CDR1 reads MNHEY and CDR2 reads SVGAGI. TCRbeta CDR3 regions were amplified from genomic DNA using the immunoSEQ Assay, a bias-controlled multiplex PCR. As for the original processing: Within the assay, amplification of reference gene primers was used to estimate how many nucleated cells each sample contained. To quantify the absolute abundance of each unique TCRbeta CDR3 rearrangement, sequence reads were collapsed and filtered. For each sample, productive Simpson clonality was calculated by taking the square root of Simpson's diversity index across productive rearrangements. TCRdb's version of the immuneACCESS table is confined to in-frame rearrangements and falls short of the full clone set. An unresolved V gene accounts for under half of the shortfall where checked; the remainder is of unknown origin. The D gene and trimming were derived from the DNA, and the V and J assignments and clone size from that table. This sample lists hundreds of thousands of clones; approximately 84% were detected once. Around 1% of the sample comes from the top ten.

The rearranged chain carries TRBV6-5 and TRBJ1-2, and TRBD1 matches 8 of the central bases. The TCR was taken from a man aged 35 to 55 with acute or convalescent COVID-19. Input material: peripheral blood. The encoded CDR3 is CASSWRGQGEDGYTF. Read as DNA, the sequence is TGTGCCAGCAGTTGGAGAGGACAGGGCGAGGATGGCTACACCTTC.